Below, 22 T cell receptor beta chains from the same sample are listed, as sequenced in a study of T-cell reconstitution after alpha-beta-depleted transplantation in children. A TCRbeta library incorporating unique molecular identifiers was prepared. TCRdb recomputed calls from the PCR reads with MiXCR, one row per CDR3 protein. The table shows 350,000 to 500,000 distinct CDR3 sequences, with 43% occurring only once. Sequencing used PBMCs, obtained before TCRalphabeta/CD19-depleted stem cell transplant. These receptor sequences come from a girl aged 2 to 10 with aplastic anemia, due to receive a stem cell transplant.

Ten or more counts support this clonotype. The genes are TRBV10-3 and TRBJ1-5, with D perhaps matching TRBD1 (6 bases). The germline gives CDR1 ENHRY, CDR2 SYGVKD. V gave up 3 bases and J gave up 6 bases, with 15 bases separating them. This CDR3 region has 15 residues. In DNA, the CDR3 is TGTGCCATCAGTGATAACAGGGAGAGAGGTCAGCCCCAGCATTTT. Its translation: CAISDNRERGQPQHF.

The genes are TRBV5-6 and TRBJ2-1; 14 nucleotides align to TRBD2. The germline V gene encodes CDR1 SGHDT and CDR2 YYEEEE. The V and J ends lost 3 bases and 4 bases, in that order; junction bases with no gene match: 12. This CDR3 comprises 19 residues. This CDR3 reads CASSYRTSGRPPYYNEQFF. The CDR3 nucleotides read TGTGCCAGCAGCTACCGGACTAGCGGGAGGCCCCCATATTACAATGAGCAGTTCTTC. Full variable domain (outside the CDR3, taken from reference TRBV5-6 and TRBJ2-1): DAGVTQSPTHLIKTRGQQVTLRCSPKSGHDTVSWYQQALGQGPQFIFQYYEEEERQRGNFPDRFSGHQFPNYSSELNVNALLLGDSALYLCASSYRTSGRPPYYNEQFFGPGTRLTVL.

The rearrangement uses TRBV6-5 and TRBJ2-7; D is perhaps TRBD1 (6 bases). The CDR3 length is 12 residues. Germline lookup yields CDR1 MNHEY and CDR2 SVGAGI. V was pared by 7 bases and J by 5 bases, with 12 bases between. DNA of the CDR3: TGTGCCAGCAAACAGGGCAAGGACGAGCAGTACTTC. Translated, it gives CASKQGKDEQYF.

This clonotype was recorded at least ten times. The V and J genes are TRBV20-1 and TRBJ1-5, with no clear D. The germline CDR1 and CDR2 sequences are DFQATT and SNEGSKA (reference sequence). This CDR3 has 14 residues. V was pared by 0 bases and J by 1 base, with 7 bases between. The CDR3 loop is CSARDLGSNQPQHF. The CDR3 DNA reads TGCAGTGCTAGAGATCTGGGGAGCAATCAGCCCCAGCATTTT.

In its sample, this clonotype was seen many times. The V and J genes are TRBV7-9 and TRBJ2-5, with TRBD2 as a possible D gene (6 bases). This CDR3 spans 15 amino acids. V was cut by 5 bases and J by 3 bases, with 16 bases left in between. Germline CDR1 and CDR2: SEHNR and FQNEAQ (reference sequence). CDR3 region: CASSPPGLIEETQYF. CDR3 coding DNA: TGTGCCAGCAGCCCTCCCGGACTAATCGAAGAGACCCAGTACTTC.

Regarding this clonotype: A much bigger clone sits one base away, suggesting this may be a read error. The genes are TRBV20-1 and TRBJ1-2; D might be TRBD1 (6 bases). Germline V CDR1 and CDR2: DFQATT, SNEGSKA (reference sequence). Between the trimmed V and J ends, which lost 5 bases and 4 bases, there was a span of 14 bases. This CDR3 has 13 residues. CDR3 nucleotides: TGCAGTGCTGCGCAGGGGATGGTCTATGGCTACACCTTC. Its protein product is CSAAQGMVYGYTF.

This clonotype was seen a handful of times. The chain joins TRBV4-1 to TRBJ2-3; 13 nucleotides agree with TRBD2. The J segment lost 0 bases and the V segment lost 0 bases, leaving 3 bases of the junction unmatched. The CDR3 has 18 residues. Germline loops: CDR1 MGHRA, CDR2 YSYEKL. The CDR3 DNA sequence: TGCGCCAGCAGCCAAGAACTAGCGGGAGGGGAGAGCACAGATACGCAGTATTTT. Protein: CASSQELAGGESTDTQYF.

The chain recombines TRBV10-1 with TRBJ2-7; 8 positions match TRBD1. Germline lookup yields CDR1 WNHNN and CDR2 SYGVQD (reference sequence). Unmatched junction bases numbered 6, after V lost 4 bases and J lost 4 bases. The CDR3 has 14 amino acids. The DNA for the CDR3 is TGCGCCAGCAGTGCCGGACAGGGAAGGTACGAGCAGTACTTC. This encodes CASSAGQGRYEQYF.

The chain couples TRBV11-1 to TRBJ2-1, with 14 bases lining up with TRBD2. The ends lost 5 bases at V and 6 bases at J; junction bases unmatched: 12. CDR1 and CDR2 from the germline V gene are SGHAT and FQDESV (reference sequence). The CDR3 has 18 residues. The CDR3 is CASSTGTSGSYPPNEQFF. Written as DNA, the CDR3 is TGTGCCAGCAGCACCGGGACTAGCGGGAGCTATCCCCCCAATGAGCAGTTCTTC. The full variable domain, its missing parts supplied by reference TRBV11-1 and TRBJ2-1, is EAEVAQSPRYKITEKSQAVAFWCDPISGHATLYWYRQILGQGPELLVQFQDESVVDDSQLPKDRFSAERLKGVDSTLKIQPAELGDSAMYLCASSTGTSGSYPPNEQFFGPGTRLTVL.

This clonotype has at least ten counts. V is TRBV5-1 and J is TRBJ2-1, with 12 bases lining up with TRBD2. This CDR3 region has 14 residues. J lost 5 bases, V lost 4 bases, and 1 base had no gene match. Germline CDR1 and CDR2: SGHRS and YFSETQ. The CDR3 loop reads CASSRTSGNNEQFF. DNA of the CDR3: TGCGCCAGCAGCCGGACTAGCGGGAACAATGAGCAGTTCTTC. Supplemented by reference TRBV5-1 and TRBJ2-1, the full variable domain reads KAGVTQTPRYLIKTRGQQVTLSCSPISGHRSVSWYQQTPGQGLQFLFEYFSETQRNKGNFPGRFSGRQFSNSRSEMNVSTLELGDSALYLCASSRTSGNNEQFFGPGTRLTVL.

There are a few counts of this clonotype. The chain links TRBV4-3 to TRBJ2-2; TRBD1 might be the D (6 bases). V was trimmed by 5 bases and J by 4 bases, leaving 8 bases between them. The CDR3 consists of 13 residues. CDR1 is LGHNA, CDR2 YSLEER, per germline. DNA of the CDR3: TGCGCCAGCAGCAGACAGGTCACCGGGGAGCTGTTTTTT. It is translated as CASSRQVTGELFF.

This clonotype appeared a few times. The chain employs TRBV5-1 and TRBJ2-5, with 12 positions matching TRBD2. The V gene's germline CDR1 is SGHRS and CDR2 YFSETQ. With 5 bases clipped from V and 4 bases from J, the junction kept 0 bases outside the gene matches. The CDR3 length is 13 residues. This CDR3 is CASRLAGGETQYF. CDR3 in DNA: TGCGCCAGCAGACTAGCGGGAGGAGAGACCCAGTACTTC.

This clonotype was recorded a few times. Compared with germline, one end of the junction differs, possibly owing to a read error. The J gene is TRBJ2-7, the V gene TRBV7-9; D unresolved. This CDR3 has 11 residues. The germline gives CDR1 SEHNR, CDR2 FQNEAQ (reference sequence). This CDR3 reads CASSLAGEQYF. The CDR3 DNA reads TGTGCCAGCAGTTTAGCTGGGGAGCAGTACTTC. The complete variable domain, with remaining parts taken from reference TRBV7-9 and TRBJ2-7, reads DTGVSQNPRHKITKRGQNVTFRCDPISEHNRLYWYRQTLGQGPEFLTYFQNEAQLEKSRLLSDRFSAERPKGSFSTLEIQRTEQGDSAMYLCASSLAGEQYFGPGTRLTVT.

The V and J genes are TRBV7-9 and TRBJ2-2, with D possibly TRBD2 on 5 matching bases. The V gene lost 1 base and the J gene lost 7 bases, with 7 bases spanning the gap. This CDR3 is 13 amino acids long. Per germline, CDR1 SEHNR and CDR2 FQNEAQ (reference sequence). For the CDR3, the DNA is TGTGCCAGCAGCTTAGGCGACTACGGGGAGCTGTTTTTT. This translates into CASSLGDYGELFF.

Comment on this clonotype: This may stem from a read error, because a much larger clone lies one nucleotide away. The V call is TRBV5-1, the J call TRBJ2-1, with D unclear. The V gene's germline CDR1 is SGHRS and CDR2 YFSETQ. There are 14 residues in the CDR3. Trimming took off 5 bases at V and 0 bases at J, with 9 bases between the two ends. CDR3 bases: TGCGCCAGCAGGTTGCAGAGCTCCTACAATGAGCAGTTCTTC. This translates into CASRLQSSYNEQFF.

The rearrangement joins TRBV12-3 or TRBV12-4 to TRBJ2-5; D unresolved. V dropped 6 bases and J dropped 5 bases, with 16 bases sitting between them. The CDR3 consists of 14 residues. CDR3 sequence (DNA): TGTGCCAGCAGCCCCTCCCCTAAGATGGAGACCCAGTACTTC. Protein product: CASSPSPKMETQYF.

Only a few counts were recorded for this clonotype. The rearrangement links TRBV28 to TRBJ1-4, with 8 bases matching TRBD1. Germline V gene sequence: CDR1 MDHEN, CDR2 SYDVKM. CDR3 length: 17 amino acids. Trimming at V came to 1 base and at J to 7 bases, leaving 11 bases not matched to a gene. The CDR3 bases are TGTGCCAGCAGTTTATCAGCCCCCAGGGGGCTTATTGAAAAACTGTTTTTT. It encodes CASSLSAPRGLIEKLFF. The entire variable domain, with the rest obtained from reference TRBV28 and TRBJ1-4, is as follows: DVKVTQSSRYLVKRTGEKVFLECVQDMDHENMFWYRQDPGLGLRLIYFSYDVKMKEKGDIPEGYSVSREKKERFSLILESASTNQTSMYLCASSLSAPRGLIEKLFFGSGTQLSVL.

V and J are TRBV7-2 and TRBJ2-1, with 10 bases lining up with TRBD1. CDR1 SGHTA and CDR2 FQGNSA come from the germline V gene. V shed 6 bases and J 7 bases; nucleotides not matched to a gene: 12. The CDR3 contains 16 residues. CDR3 loop: CASSLRGQGGGNEQFF. CDR3 DNA sequence: TGTGCCAGCAGTTTACGCGGACAGGGGGGGGGAAATGAGCAGTTCTTC.

There are many counts of this clonotype. This chain's CDR3 is CASSPLTGTSTDTQYF. The CDR3 DNA sequence: TGTGCCAGCAGCCCTCTGACAGGAACTAGCACAGATACGCAGTATTTT. The rearrangement joins TRBV5-5 to TRBJ2-3, with D maybe TRBD1 (6 bases). Germline-derived CDR1 and CDR2 are SGHKS and YYEKEE (reference sequence). Deletions cut 4 bases from V and 0 bases from J, with 15 bases between. The CDR3 consists of 16 residues.

V is TRBV7-6 and J is TRBJ1-5; D is unclear. Trimming took off 0 bases at V and 4 bases at J, with 10 bases between the two ends. The CDR3 runs 15 residues. CDR1 is SGHVS and CDR2 is FNYEAQ in the germline V gene. The CDR3 loop reads CASSLAGRKNQPQHF. DNA of the CDR3: TGTGCCAGCAGCTTAGCCGGACGGAAAAATCAGCCCCAGCATTTT.

As concerns this clonotype: Relative to the germline gene, one junction end is altered; a read error may explain this. This chain uses TRBV6-4 with TRBJ2-1; 8 bases agree with TRBD1. Germline V CDR1 and CDR2: MRHNA, SNTAGT. The CDR3 runs 13 residues. CDR3 protein: CATSTGAYNEQSF. The CDR3 DNA reads TGTGCCACCTCGACAGGGGCCTACAATGAGCAGTCCTTC.

The gene calls are TRBV28 and TRBJ2-7; D possibly corresponds to TRBD2 (5 bases). V dropped 7 bases and J dropped 2 bases, with 18 bases sitting between them. CDR3 length: 15 residues. The V gene's germline CDR1 is MDHEN and CDR2 SYDVKM. The CDR3 is CASTPGFDRAYEQYF. For the CDR3, the DNA is TGTGCCAGCACCCCGGGGTTTGATAGAGCCTACGAGCAGTACTTC. Variable domain in full (rest from reference TRBV28 and TRBJ2-7): DVKVTQSSRYLVKRTGEKVFLECVQDMDHENMFWYRQDPGLGLRLIYFSYDVKMKEKGDIPEGYSVSREKKERFSLILESASTNQTSMYLCASTPGFDRAYEQYFGPGTRLTVT.